The present T cell receptor (beta chain) was sequenced within a study of cytomegalovirus exposure and HLA in healthy donors (dated by TCRdb to 2016 to 2017). For context, the study as a whole: In an earlier analysis of roughly 590 of the donors, approximately 260 Gb of sequence data and just under 120 million unique TCR beta sequences from about 180 million T cells were reported. Around 330 gigabases of sequencing data and 91 million or so unique TCR sequences made up an early release that covered roughly 670 HLA-typed donors. Among the roughly 400 genotyped donors, 75% to 90% belonged to the genetic ancestry cluster associated with self-reported Caucasian donors. The study aimed to test whether signatures of past pathogen exposure could be identified by cataloging public T cell receptors. Using immunosequencing, the study profiled T cell repertoires from some 670 subjects and related those repertoires to cytomegalovirus serostatus. In addition to the first cohort of 666 subjects, a separate validation cohort of 100 to 150 different subjects was used. To predict cytomegalovirus infection status, the study combined high-throughput TCR immunosequencing, statistical association of individual TCRs with disease status, and machine learning. A later analysis re-examined previously published TCR beta repertoires from roughly 720 donors and added high-resolution HLA genotyping to investigate patterns of TCR occurrence. Rather than drawing on any new phenotypic data, the later analysis identified candidate immune exposures from TCR beta sequences and the way those sequences occurred across donors. An earlier analysis of 587 of the donors applied high-throughput TCR beta sequencing to assess whether each TCR beta V gene segment acted as functional or pseudogenic. Donor age, sex, ethnicity and CMV serostatus were collected together with the repertoire data. A later genetic analysis used genome-wide SNP genotypes for about 65% of the 666 donors, treating that subset as a discovery cohort. Every repertoire in the discovery cohort had been generated on one and the same sequencing platform. HLA typing included class I and class II loci at four-digit resolution. The number of donors typed differed by locus, with roughly 629-640 for A, B, C, DRB1 and DQB1, around 500 for DQA1, 600 to 610 for DPA1, and some 450 for DPB1. Because of strong linkage in the cohort, roughly five DR-DQ haplotypes were treated as single units for association and clustering. Among roughly 370 genotyped donors of the cohort, an average of 235,054 unique TCR beta nucleotide sequences were sequenced per donor, around 20% of them non-productive.

Library preparation employed the immunoSEQ multiplex PCR assay. The multiplex PCR relied on a mix of 60 forward primers for TCR Vbeta segments and 13 reverse primers for TCR Jbeta segments. A multiplex PCR assay on genomic DNA amplified the CDR3 region of rearranged TCR beta genes. The Illumina HiSeq System was used to sequence the amplified TCR beta libraries as 87-base-pair reads. Per the authors' processing: Across the 500 to 700 repertoires, a later analysis counted some 80 million unique TCR beta chains, around 10 million of which were shared by at least two donors. Raw reads were error-corrected and collapsed into unique sequences with a nearest-neighbor algorithm that merged closely related sequences to remove PCR and sequencing errors. Alignment of CDR3 sequences to IMGT reference sequences was used to assign V, D and J gene segments. Each retained sequence needed at least a six-nucleotide match to both a V gene segment and a J gene segment. A rearrangement was called productive if the CDR3 had no stop codons and remained in frame with V and J, and every other rearrangement was called non-productive. Following IMGT convention, CDR3 was defined as the stretch from the second conserved V-encoded cysteine up to the conserved J-encoded phenylalanine. The earlier analysis of 450 to 750 of the donors excluded any sequence lacking an unambiguous match to a single V gene segment. An earlier analysis of a few hundred of the donors called V segments functional above 56.7% productive rearrangements and segregating when the between-donor standard deviation exceeded 5%. A statistical classification framework was built to diagnose cytomegalovirus status from the catalog of TCR beta chain sequences. In a later analysis, V and J genes were assigned by comparing TCR nucleotide sequences against IMGT/GENE-DB human TR gene sequences. In a later analysis, CDR3 sequences and most-parsimonious VDJ recombination scenarios were assigned using the TCRdist pipeline. In a later analysis, each TCR beta chain was defined by its CDR3 amino acid sequence together with its V-gene family, and reads lacking a unique V-gene family were excluded. As a way to deal with suspected cross-contamination and a sequencing artifact, a later analysis dropped over 550 nucleotide sequences that were highly shared and had low generation probability. In a later analysis, a clonal expansion index for each public chain was calculated from normalized within-repertoire ranks of inferred template counts. In a later analysis, generation probabilities were computed with a VDJ recombination model fitted to out-of-frame rearrangements, and the resulting probabilities were checked against IGoR. A later analysis scored TCR-TCR, TCR-HLA and TCR-CMV co-occurrence with hypergeometric tests, applying a repertoire-size bias correction to TCR pairs. In a later analysis, false discovery rates were estimated by permuting HLA or CMV assignments 20 times. A later analysis grouped co-occurring TCRs with DBSCAN, adding TCRdist sequence similarity when clustering within HLA-allele-positive subsets. Repertoires with fewer than 30,000 or more than 120,000 public chains were left out of co-occurrence clustering, as were a few repertoires with anomalous nucleotide sharing. Entries here come from immuneACCESS through TCRdb and include only in-frame sequences with V and J called. Some clones fail to appear in such tables; in the studies checked, an unresolved V gene covers under half of the shortfall, and the cause of the remainder is unknown. D and trimming come from the DNA, and the V and J calls and clone size come from that table. For this sample there are 100,000 or so clones; more than 60% appear just once. The ten biggest clones cover about 4.5% of the sample.

From cysteine to phenylalanine, the CDR3 is 13 amino acids long. Only CDR3 DNA is held: 39 bases, read in frame from base 1. In the germline V gene (reference sequence), CDR1 corresponds to LNHDA and CDR2 to SQIVND. V is cut by 4 bases and J by 4 bases, and the space between the germline ends is 10 bases. Results the study describes overall, beyond this receptor: A later analysis found that TCR association rates varied across HLA loci, with DRB1 alleles showing the most associated TCRs and HLA-C alleles the fewest. In an earlier analysis of about 600 of the donors, most TCR beta V segments appeared in productive rearrangements about 90% or about 30% of the time, broadly matching IMGT annotations. According to a later analysis, parvovirus B19, influenza, CMV and Epstein-Barr virus appeared linked to several top co-occurrence clusters. Because the 87-base-pair reads could not distinguish some IMGT-functional V segments, including TRBV6-2 and TRBV6-3, those segments were excluded. Most TCR sequences were observed very rarely across donors, whereas some public TCRs were present in many individuals. When HLA alleles, especially DR and DQ, strongly co-occurred, TCR associations were difficult to assign to individual alleles. The study listed around 160 TCR beta chains as associated with cytomegalovirus. A further reported finding was that TCR beta sequences accurately predicted the HLA-A and HLA-B alleles for most subjects in the first cohort. A later analysis found that most CMV-associated TCR beta chains appeared HLA-restricted, with HLA associations seemingly driven largely by CMV exposure. The authors suggested that the approach could potentially be generalized to other disease states and immunological phenotypes. In a later analysis, HLA-associated TCR beta chains were found to be more clonally expanded and to have lower generation probabilities than equally common non-associated chains. The earlier analysis of 587 of the donors excluded roughly 16 rarely observed V segments, including chromosome 9 orphons, because counts were too low. The presence/absence analyses assumed that sequencing depth was roughly uniform across donors, and that assumption may not be true. Only TCR beta chains were sequenced in this cohort, and the absence of alpha or paired-chain data limited detectable features. CMV serostatus was the only immune exposure information available for the cohort. Specific HLA alleles were associated with more than 15,000 TCR beta sequences at a false discovery rate of 0.05 in a later analysis. The classifier was reported to diagnose cytomegalovirus status with high specificity and sensitivity in both the original and validation cohorts. Correlated functional status among segregating V segments might reflect linkage disequilibrium, but an unknown experimental factor could not be ruled out. A group of highly shared sequence variants was considered likely to be a technical artifact of the sequencing pipeline. A few of the identified cytomegalovirus-associated TCR beta chains were confirmed in vitro to be specific for cytomegalovirus antigens. HLA typing was unavailable for some donors at each locus, so association tests used only the typed subset. According to a later genetic analysis, donors in an Asian-associated ancestry cluster had fewer N-insertions in productive TCRs than the roughly 660-donor mean. An association between a missense DCLRE1C variant and V-gene and J-gene trimming of TCR beta chains was found in a later genetic analysis and replicated in an independent cohort.

A word on this clone: The antigen it binds to is not known. Base qualities are not provided; no much larger clone lies one nucleotide away.

The cohort consisted of more than 650 healthy bone marrow donors. All cohort members were sampled while nominally healthy, although unrecorded immune exposures were likely present. The donor tested CMV seropositive and was one of the 289 seropositive cohort members. Each donor provided a peripheral blood sample, and peripheral blood mononuclear cells were used for TCR beta sequencing. Genomic DNA was extracted from the blood cell samples with the Qiagen DNeasy Blood Extraction Kit. Sequences were obtained from PBMCs. The TCR comes from a woman aged 18-29 years in good health and CMV-seropositive. The receptor chain draws on TRBV19 and TRBJ2-5; a tentative D match to TRBD1 spans 6 bases. CDR3 sequence: CASSTQGRETQYF. The DNA sequence reads TGTGCCAGTAGTACCCAGGGGAGAGAGACCCAGTACTTC.